This is a list of T cell receptor beta chains from one sample in a study of cytomegalovirus exposure and HLA in healthy donors. Assay used: immunoSEQ multiplex PCR; TCRdb lists only in-frame clones, some missing. The sample comprises approximately 130,000 clones, over 65% of which are singletons, and approximately 1.2% rests with the top ten. The sequenced material came from PBMCs. These receptors all stem from a man aged 50 to 59 in good health and CMV-seronegative. Each CDR3 is given with its conserved first and last residue.

v_call	cdr3_aa
TRBV9	CASRGTGTNTGELFF
TRBV5-6	CASSGPGLAGLRNEQFF
TRBV6-6	CASSTPTVMEEQYF
TRBV11-2	CASSPPGLAHTQYF
TRBV5-4	CASSVGGATDEQYF
TRBV10-3	CAISEVGVQETQYF
TRBV28	CASSLTGGGYTF
TRBV29-1	CSAGTGGFGDTQYF
TRBV5-1	CASSSSGSPAKNIQYF
TRBV2	CASSERLNEQFF
TRBV7-9	CASSSRLPQGLALDTQYF
TRBV27	CASSLFSVRSGGNNEQFF